Listed below are T cell receptor beta chains from one sample, sequenced in a study of blood T cells in healthy people across ages. Each CDR3 protein gets one entry after TCRdb re-called the 5' RACE reads with MiXCR. The repertoire consists of 600,000 to 850,000 distinct CDR3 sequences, with roughly two fifths occurring once and the leading ten covering under 25%. The sample was blood. The receptors here all came from a woman in her fifties or sixties in good health. The CDR3 runs from the conserved cysteine through the conserved F or W. D genes are given only for firm matches. Clone size is given for some rows only: seen once, a few or many times, or a class if the clone is expanded.

j_gene | d_gene | v_gene | abundance | CDR3nt | CDR3aa
TRBJ2-1 | - | TRBV4-3 | - | TGCGCCAGCAGCCAAGAGAGGGTTCTCAATGAGCAGTTCTTC | CASSQERVLNEQFF
TRBJ2-3 | - | TRBV19 | few | TGTGCCAGTAGTATGATAACAGATACGCAGTATTTT | CASSMITDTQYF
TRBJ2-5 | - | TRBV18 | many | TGTGCCAGCTCCCCTTCCTCCCAAGAGACCCAGTACTTC | CASSPSSQETQYF
TRBJ2-3 | - | TRBV11-1 | few | TGTGCCAGCAGGCCCAATGTTCGCACAGATACGCAGTATTTT | CASRPNVRTDTQYF
TRBJ2-7 | - | TRBV15 | - | TGTGCCACAGGGTCGACAGGAGACTCCTACGAGCAGTACTTC | CATGSTGDSYEQYF
TRBJ2-3 | - | TRBV4-3 | - | TGCGCCAGCAGCCAAGATCCGGGACACGGGCAAGATACGCAGTATTTT | CASSQDPGHGQDTQYF
TRBJ1-5 | TRBD1 | TRBV2 | - | TGTGCCAGCAAAAGGACAGGGCCCAATCAGCCCCAGCATTTT | CASKRTGPNQPQHF
TRBJ2-7 | TRBD1 | TRBV28 | once | TGTGCCAGCAGGACAGGGAGAGAAAACGAGCAGTACTTC | CASRTGRENEQYF
TRBJ1-5 | - | TRBV12-3/TRBV12-4 | - | TGTGCCAGCAGTTTCAGCTTGGGGTCTGGGAGCAATCAGCCCCAGCATTTT | CASSFSLGSGSNQPQHF
TRBJ2-7 | - | TRBV2 | many | TGTGCCAGCAGTGAAGTCTACGAGCAGTACTTC | CASSEVYEQYF
TRBJ2-4 | - | TRBV29-1 | many | TGCAGCGCCTTCGATCAAGCCAAAAACATTCAGTACTTC | CSAFDQAKNIQYF
TRBJ1-2 | - | TRBV20-1 | - | TGCAGTGCTAGGATACAGGGTAACTATGGCTACACCTTC | CSARIQGNYGYTF
TRBJ2-5 | TRBD1 | TRBV7-9 | few | TGTGCCAGCAGTTTCGGACAGGGGGCATGGCAGACCCAGTACTTC | CASSFGQGAWQTQYF
TRBJ1-5 | - | TRBV15 | - | TGTGCCACCAGCAGAAGAGAGCCCCTGTATAGCAATCAGCCCCAGCATTTT | CATSRREPLYSNQPQHF
TRBJ2-5 | - | TRBV7-2 | many | TGTGCCAGCAGCCCAAACCAGGGGGGGGAGACCCAGTACTTC | CASSPNQGGETQYF
TRBJ1-4 | TRBD1 | TRBV27 | - | TGTGCCAGCAGTGCCGACAGGGCGAAAGAACTGTTTTTT | CASSADRAKELFF
TRBJ2-3 | TRBD2 | TRBV20-1 | - | TGCACCGCCCCCGGGACTACGATCACAGATACGCAGTATTTT | CTAPGTTITDTQYF
TRBJ2-2 | - | TRBV11-2 | - | TGTGCCAGCAGCAAGGCCCCCGGGACGGCGAACACCGGGGAGCTGTTTTTT | CASSKAPGTANTGELFF
TRBJ1-1 | - | TRBV6-2/TRBV6-3 | few | TGTGCCAGCAGTTCGACAGGCTTCACCACTGAAGCTTTCTTT | CASSSTGFTTEAFF